The next 17 T cell receptor beta chains were all read from a single sample in a study of shared clonotypes between healthy human individuals. Naive-designated CD8 cells lacked CD45RO, were positively enriched for CCR7, and omitted terminally differentiated effector memory CD45RA+ cells. The data were produced by immunoSEQ multiplex PCR, yet TCRdb's version contains in-frame clones alone and is incomplete. Of under 600,000 clones in the sample, about 98% were seen once. Sequenced input: naive CD8+ T cells sorted from blood. These receptors all stem from a man aged 25-40 years in good health.

V gene TRBV29-1 combines with J gene TRBJ2-3; 14 bases fit TRBD2. The V segment lost 6 bases and the J segment 2 bases; nucleotides outside the gene matches: 7. Germline values: CDR1 SQVTM, CDR2 ANQGSEA. The CDR3 spans 16 residues. In DNA form, the CDR3 reads TGCAGCGTGGAGGGACTAGCGGGAGAACCCACAGATACGCAGTATTTT. Protein product: CSVEGLAGEPTDTQYF.

The chain has TRBV7-9 and TRBJ2-7; D is perhaps TRBD2 (5 bases). Germline CDR1 is SEHNR and CDR2 is FQNEAQ (reference sequence). The germline V and J ends were trimmed by 10 bases and 0 bases, with 28 bases remaining between them. The length of the CDR3 is 18 residues. CDR3 DNA sequence: TGTGCCACCGCATCCTCAGCTTATGGGTGGGAGAGCTCCTACGAGCAGTACTTC. Translation gives CATASSAYGWESSYEQYF.

The chain is built from TRBV5-1 and TRBJ2-1; the match to TRBD2 covers 9 bases. The CDR3 spans 15 residues. V lost 2 bases to trimming and J lost 8 bases; unmatched junction nucleotides: 8. The germline V gene has CDR1 SGHRS and CDR2 YFSETQ. CDR3 coding DNA: TGCGCCAGCAGCTTCACCGGGACTAGCTTCTATGAGCAGTTCTTC. It translates to CASSFTGTSFYEQFF.

Concerning this clone: The same CDR3 arises from other DNA sequences in this sample as well. The CDR3 sequence: CASSNTYEQYF. The DNA of the CDR3 is TGTGCCAGCAGTAATACCTACGAGCAGTACTTC. This chain joins TRBV27 and TRBJ2-7; D ambiguous. CDR1 MNHEY and CDR2 SMNVEV come from the germline V gene (reference sequence). V lost 5 bases and J lost 2, with 4 bases in between. The CDR3 is made up of 11 amino acids.

The chain carries TRBV7-6 and TRBJ2-1; D might be TRBD2 (7 bases). V lost 2 bases and J lost 6, with 11 bases in between. The CDR3 extends over 14 amino acids. Germline V gives CDR1 SGHVS, CDR2 FNYEAQ. The CDR3 sequence is CASSLKGGLNEQFF. CDR3 nucleotide sequence: TGTGCCAGCAGCTTAAAGGGGGGGCTCAATGAGCAGTTCTTC.

The chain uses TRBV7-9 and TRBJ2-1, with TRBD2 matching 10 bases. CDR1 is SEHNR and CDR2 is FQNEAQ in the germline V gene (reference sequence). The V segment lost 2 bases and the J segment 2 bases; nucleotides outside the gene matches: 6. The CDR3 runs 17 residues. CDR3 DNA sequence: TGTGCCAGCAGCTTATCTTCTAGCGGGGGTCCCTACAATGAGCAGTTCTTC. As protein: CASSLSSSGGPYNEQFF. Variable domain in full (rest from reference TRBV7-9 and TRBJ2-1): DTGVSQNPRHKITKRGQNVTFRCDPISEHNRLYWYRQTLGQGPEFLTYFQNEAQLEKSRLLSDRFSAERPKGSFSTLEIQRTEQGDSAMYLCASSLSSSGGPYNEQFFGPGTRLTVL.

The chain is built from TRBV10-2 and TRBJ2-1, with D possibly being TRBD2 (5 bases). The germline V gene encodes CDR1 WSHSY and CDR2 SAAADI. Deletions cut 8 bases from V and 10 bases from J, with 9 bases between. There are 10 residues in the CDR3. The CDR3 protein is CASGEFEQFF. The CDR3 DNA follows: TGCGCCAGCGGGGAGTTCGAGCAGTTCTTC.

Concerning this clone: Other DNA sequences within the sample encode an identical CDR3. The chain couples TRBV5-1 to TRBJ1-1, with TRBD1 matching 8 bases. J was trimmed by 2 bases and V by 2 bases; bases with no gene match: 5. Germline lookup yields CDR1 SGHRS and CDR2 YFSETQ. The CDR3 has 15 residues. CDR3 nucleotides: TGCGCCAGCAGCTTCGGACAGGGAGGAAACACTGAAGCTTTCTTT. It translates to CASSFGQGGNTEAFF. Using reference TRBV5-1 and TRBJ1-1 for the parts outside the CDR3, the full variable domain is KAGVTQTPRYLIKTRGQQVTLSCSPISGHRSVSWYQQTPGQGLQFLFEYFSETQRNKGNFPGRFSGRQFSNSRSEMNVSTLELGDSALYLCASSFGQGGNTEAFFGQGTRLTVV.

The gene calls are TRBV28 and TRBJ2-7, with 8 nucleotides matching TRBD2. V was pared by 2 bases and J by 1 base, with 4 bases of the junction left unmatched. Germline V gene sequence: CDR1 MDHEN, CDR2 SYDVKM. The length of the CDR3 is 15 residues. The CDR3 reads CASSLGIAGSYEQYF. The CDR3 coding sequence is TGTGCCAGCAGTTTAGGGATAGCGGGGTCCTACGAGCAGTACTTC.

V usage is TRBV6-5 and J usage is TRBJ1-2; tentatively, D is TRBD1 (5 bases). Between the trimmed V and J ends, which lost 0 bases and 0 bases, there was a span of 8 bases. The germline gives CDR1 MNHEY, CDR2 SVGAGI. The CDR3 covers 15 residues. CDR3 sequence: CASSYSGDSNYGYTF. The CDR3 DNA is TGTGCCAGCAGTTACTCAGGGGACTCTAACTATGGCTACACCTTC.

This clone was found once. This rearrangement joins TRBV6-1 to TRBJ2-7; 7 bases are a match to TRBD2. The CDR3 is made up of 14 amino acids. The germline V gene encodes CDR1 MNHNS and CDR2 SASEGT. With 2 bases clipped from V and 2 bases from J, the junction kept 3 bases outside the gene matches. CDR3: CASSEWGGTYEQYF. The CDR3 region has the DNA TGTGCCAGCAGTGAATGGGGGGGAACCTACGAGCAGTACTTC.

The chain is built from TRBV6-5 and TRBJ1-1; 8 nucleotides match TRBD1. The V gene's germline CDR1 is MNHEY and CDR2 SVGAGI. Trimming took 4 bases from V and 1 from J; bases not matched to a gene: 5. The CDR3 has 15 amino acids. The CDR3 DNA reads as TGTGCCAGCAGTTTCTCCGGGACAGGGAACACTGAAGCTTTCTTT. Its protein is CASSFSGTGNTEAFF.

The chain combines TRBV5-4 with TRBJ1-1; 7 positions match TRBD1. J was trimmed by 7 bases and V by 0 bases; bases with no gene match: 0. CDR3 size: 12 residues. Per the germline V gene, CDR1 is SGHNT and CDR2 is YYREEE (reference sequence). CDR3 nucleotides: TGTGCCAGCAGCTTGGCAGGGGGTGAAGCTTTCTTT. Its translation: CASSLAGGEAFF.

The chain uses TRBV5-5 and TRBJ2-3, with 7 bases that match TRBD1. The CDR3 runs to 16 residues. V lost 3 bases to trimming and J lost 4 bases; unmatched junction nucleotides: 11. Germline V gives CDR1 SGHKS, CDR2 YYEKEE (reference sequence). This CDR3 reads CASSSQTGWRADTQYF. CDR3 nucleotides: TGTGCCAGCAGCTCGCAGACAGGGTGGCGAGCAGATACGCAGTATTTT.

V usage is TRBV9 and J usage is TRBJ1-2; no clear D gene. Germline loops: CDR1 SGDLS, CDR2 YYNGEE. V was trimmed by 4 bases and J by 6 bases, leaving 7 bases between them. This CDR3 has 11 amino acids. Here the CDR3 DNA reads TGTGCCAGCAGCACCCATAATGGCTACACCTTC. This translates into CASSTHNGYTF.

The rearrangement joins TRBV27 to TRBJ2-7, with 9 bases aligning to TRBD1. Trimming cost V 3 bases and J 4 bases; bases outside gene matches: 4. The CDR3 is 14 residues long. The germline CDR1 and CDR2 sequences are MNHEY and SMNVEV (reference sequence). CDR3 protein: CASSFGTGIYEQYF. As DNA, the CDR3 is TGTGCCAGCAGTTTCGGGACAGGGATATACGAGCAGTACTTC.

This clone is a singleton in its sample. The chain employs TRBV13 and TRBJ2-1; perhaps TRBD2 as D (5 bases). The germline V gene encodes CDR1 PRHDT and CDR2 FYEKMQ (reference sequence). V was clipped by 4 bases and J by 4 bases, with 14 bases between them. CDR3 length: 15 amino acids. CDR3 nucleotide sequence: TGTGCCAGCAGCTCGACCCGAACGGGGTACAATGAGCAGTTCTTC. Residues: CASSSTRTGYNEQFF.